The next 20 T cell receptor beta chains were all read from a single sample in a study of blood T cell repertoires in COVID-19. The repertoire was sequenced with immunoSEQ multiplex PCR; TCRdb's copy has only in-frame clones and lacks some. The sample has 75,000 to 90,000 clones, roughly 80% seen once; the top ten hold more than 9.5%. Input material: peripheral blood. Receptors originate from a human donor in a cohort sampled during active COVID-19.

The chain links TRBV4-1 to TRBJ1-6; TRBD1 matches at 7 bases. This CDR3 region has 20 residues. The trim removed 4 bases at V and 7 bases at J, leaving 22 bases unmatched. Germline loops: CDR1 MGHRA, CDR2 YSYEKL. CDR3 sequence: CASSPRTGPSTQAGNSPLHF. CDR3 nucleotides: TGCGCCAGCAGCCCGAGGACAGGACCGTCGACCCAGGCGGGGAATTCACCCCTCCACTTT.

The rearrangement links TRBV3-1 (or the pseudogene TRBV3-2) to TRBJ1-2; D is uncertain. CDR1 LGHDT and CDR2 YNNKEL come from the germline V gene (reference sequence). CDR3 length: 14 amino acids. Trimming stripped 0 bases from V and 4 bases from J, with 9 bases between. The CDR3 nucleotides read TGTGCCAGCAGCCAAGATGCAGAGGGCTATGGCTACACCTTC. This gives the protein CASSQDAEGYGYTF.

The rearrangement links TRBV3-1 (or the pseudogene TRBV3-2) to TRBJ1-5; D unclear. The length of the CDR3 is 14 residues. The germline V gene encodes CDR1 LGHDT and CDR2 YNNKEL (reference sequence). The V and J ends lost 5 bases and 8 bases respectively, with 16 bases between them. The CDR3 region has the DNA TGTGCCAGCAGCTCCTCGGGCGGGGATAAGCCCCAGCATTTT. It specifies CASSSSGGDKPQHF.

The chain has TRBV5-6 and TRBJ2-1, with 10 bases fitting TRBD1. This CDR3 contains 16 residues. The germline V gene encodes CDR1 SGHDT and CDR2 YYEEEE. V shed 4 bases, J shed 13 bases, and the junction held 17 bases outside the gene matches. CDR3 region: CASSGNLRDRGMTQFF. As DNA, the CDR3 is TGTGCCAGCAGCGGAAATCTCCGGGACAGGGGAATGACACAGTTCTTC.

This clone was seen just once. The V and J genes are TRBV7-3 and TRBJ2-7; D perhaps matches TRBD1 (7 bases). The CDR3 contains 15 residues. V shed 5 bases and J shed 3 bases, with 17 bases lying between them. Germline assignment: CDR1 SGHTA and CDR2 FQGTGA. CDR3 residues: CASSIRGGGNYEQYF. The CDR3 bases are TGTGCCAGCAGCATCCGAGGAGGGGGCAACTACGAGCAGTACTTC. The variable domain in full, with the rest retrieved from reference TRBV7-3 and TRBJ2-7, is GAGVSQTPSNKVTEKGKYVELRCDPISGHTALYWYRQSLGQGPEFLIYFQGTGAADDSGLPNDRFFAVRPEGSVSTLKIQRTERGDSAVYLCASSIRGGGNYEQYFGPGTRLTVT.

This chain's CDR3 is CASSRDSDTDTQYF. Here the CDR3 DNA reads TGTGCCAGCAGTCGGGACAGTGATACAGATACGCAGTATTTT. This chain uses TRBV6-4 with TRBJ2-3, with 7 bases identical to TRBD1. Unmatched junction bases numbered 5, after V lost 5 bases and J lost 3 bases. The CDR3 runs 14 residues. Germline assignment: CDR1 MRHNA and CDR2 SNTAGT.

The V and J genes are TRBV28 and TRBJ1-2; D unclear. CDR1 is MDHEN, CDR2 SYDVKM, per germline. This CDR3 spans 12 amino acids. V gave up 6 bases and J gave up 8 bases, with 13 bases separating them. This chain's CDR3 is CASSRLTGGYTF. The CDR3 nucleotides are TGTGCCAGCAGCCGGCTCACGGGGGGCTACACCTTC.

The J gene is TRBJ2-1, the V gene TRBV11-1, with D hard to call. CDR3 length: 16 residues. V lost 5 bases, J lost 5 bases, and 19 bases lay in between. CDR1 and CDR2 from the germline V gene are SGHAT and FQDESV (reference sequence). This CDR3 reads CASSPPLVGLNNEQFF. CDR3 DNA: TGTGCCAGCAGCCCTCCCCTTGTGGGCTTGAACAATGAGCAGTTCTTC.

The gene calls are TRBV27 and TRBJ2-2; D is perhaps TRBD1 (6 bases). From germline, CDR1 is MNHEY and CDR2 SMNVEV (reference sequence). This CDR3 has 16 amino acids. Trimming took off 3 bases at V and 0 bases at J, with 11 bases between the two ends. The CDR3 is CASSFSGAANTGELFF. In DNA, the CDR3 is TGTGCCAGCAGTTTCTCAGGGGCCGCGAACACCGGGGAGCTGTTTTTT.

CDR3 loop: CASSPVISGSNEKLFF. The CDR3 nucleotides read TGTGCCAGCTCACCTGTTATAAGCGGGTCTAATGAAAAACTGTTTTTT. The V gene is TRBV18, the J gene TRBJ1-4; D not resolved. From germline, CDR1 is KGHSH and CDR2 LQKENI. The CDR3 spans 16 residues. V gave up 3 bases and J gave up 3 bases, with 14 bases separating them. The full variable domain, its missing parts supplied by reference TRBV18 and TRBJ1-4, is NAGVMQNPRHLVRRRGQEARLRCSPMKGHSHVYWYRQLPEEGLKFMVYLQKENIIDESGMPKERFSAEFPKEGPSILRIQQVVRGDSAAYFCASSPVISGSNEKLFFGSGTQLSVL.

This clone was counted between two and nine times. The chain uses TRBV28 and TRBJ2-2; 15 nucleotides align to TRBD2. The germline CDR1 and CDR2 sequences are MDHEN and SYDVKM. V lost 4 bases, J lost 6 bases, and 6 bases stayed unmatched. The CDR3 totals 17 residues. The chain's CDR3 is CASSSPGLAGGSGELFF. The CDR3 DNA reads TGTGCCAGCAGTTCTCCGGGACTAGCGGGGGGCTCCGGGGAGCTGTTTTTT.

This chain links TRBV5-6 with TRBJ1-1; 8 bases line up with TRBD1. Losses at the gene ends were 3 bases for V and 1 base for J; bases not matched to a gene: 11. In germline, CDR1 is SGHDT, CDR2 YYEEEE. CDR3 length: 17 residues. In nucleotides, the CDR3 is TGTGCCAGCAGCTACGGACAGGGTGGGGGACGGAACACTGAAGCTTTCTTT. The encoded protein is CASSYGQGGGRNTEAFF.

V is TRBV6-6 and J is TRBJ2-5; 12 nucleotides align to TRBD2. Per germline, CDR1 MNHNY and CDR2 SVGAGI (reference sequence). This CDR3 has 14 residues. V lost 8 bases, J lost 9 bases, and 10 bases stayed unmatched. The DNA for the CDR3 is TGTGCCAGCCTTGGACTAGCGGGGACCTCGGCCCAGTACTTC. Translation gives CASLGLAGTSAQYF.

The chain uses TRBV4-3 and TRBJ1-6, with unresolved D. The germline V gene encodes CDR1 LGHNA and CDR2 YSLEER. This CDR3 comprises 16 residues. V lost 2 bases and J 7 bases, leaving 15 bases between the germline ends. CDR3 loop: CASSQTPGSDNSPLHF. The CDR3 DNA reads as TGCGCCAGCAGCCAAACTCCCGGGTCAGACAATTCACCCCTCCACTTT.

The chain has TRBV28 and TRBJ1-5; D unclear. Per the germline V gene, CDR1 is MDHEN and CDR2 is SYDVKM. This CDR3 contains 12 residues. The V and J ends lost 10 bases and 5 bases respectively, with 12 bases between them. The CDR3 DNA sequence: TGTGCCACCGGTCCCTTATATCAGCCCCAGCATTTT. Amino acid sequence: CATGPLYQPQHF.

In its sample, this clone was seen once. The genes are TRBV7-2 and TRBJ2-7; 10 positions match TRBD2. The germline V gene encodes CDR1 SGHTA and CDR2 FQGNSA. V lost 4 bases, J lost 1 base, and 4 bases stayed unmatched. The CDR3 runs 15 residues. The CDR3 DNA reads TGTGCCAGCAGCTCTAATAGCGGGGGGTCCTACGAGCAGTACTTC. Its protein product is CASSSNSGGSYEQYF.

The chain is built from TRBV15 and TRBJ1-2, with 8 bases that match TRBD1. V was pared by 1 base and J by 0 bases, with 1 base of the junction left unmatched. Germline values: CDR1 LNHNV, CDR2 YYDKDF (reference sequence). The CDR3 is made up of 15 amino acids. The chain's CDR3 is CATSRVGQANYGYTF. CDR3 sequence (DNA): TGTGCCACCAGCAGAGTGGGACAGGCTAACTATGGCTACACCTTC.

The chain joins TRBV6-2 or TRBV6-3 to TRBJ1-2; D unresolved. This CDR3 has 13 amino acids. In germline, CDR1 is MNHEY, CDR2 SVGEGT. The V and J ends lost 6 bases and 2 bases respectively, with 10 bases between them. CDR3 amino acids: CASSQQWNYGYTF. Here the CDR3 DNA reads TGTGCCAGCAGCCAACAGTGGAACTATGGCTACACCTTC.

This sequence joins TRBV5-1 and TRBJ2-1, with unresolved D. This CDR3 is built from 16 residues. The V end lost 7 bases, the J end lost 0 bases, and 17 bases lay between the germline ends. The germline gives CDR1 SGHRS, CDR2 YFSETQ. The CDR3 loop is CASYPPGRNSYNEQFF. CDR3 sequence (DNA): TGCGCCAGCTACCCACCAGGTAGGAACTCCTACAATGAGCAGTTCTTC.

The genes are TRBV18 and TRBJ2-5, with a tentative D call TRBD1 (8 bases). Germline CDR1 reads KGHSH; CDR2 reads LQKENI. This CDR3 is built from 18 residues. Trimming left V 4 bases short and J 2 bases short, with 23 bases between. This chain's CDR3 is CASSRGQGKASGQETQYF. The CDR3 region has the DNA TGTGCCAGCTCACGAGGACAGGGAAAAGCTAGCGGTCAAGAGACCCAGTACTTC.